A single sample is the source of the 30 T cell receptor beta chains below, sequenced in a study of shared clonotypes between healthy human individuals. Produced via immunoSEQ multiplex PCR; TCRdb's table is partial and in-frame only. The data hold around 2,000,000 clones, with roughly 95% observed a single time. CD45RO-negative, CCR7-positively selected cells formed the naive CD8 fraction, excluding terminally differentiated effector memory CD45RA+ cells. Sample: naive CD8+ T cells sorted from blood. The receptors stem from a man aged 18 to 30 in good health.

On this clone itself: Within the sample, other DNA sequences also encode this same CDR3. The V and J genes are TRBV5-4 and TRBJ2-2, with unresolved D. V dropped 3 bases and J dropped 8 bases, with 5 bases sitting between them. The CDR3 contains 11 residues. Germline-derived CDR1 and CDR2 are SGHNT and YYREEE (reference sequence). CDR3 sequence reads: CASSSTGELFF. CDR3 nucleotides: TGTGCCAGCAGCTCGACTGGGGAGCTGTTTTTT.

This chain connects TRBV4-3 to TRBJ1-5; the D gene is possibly TRBD1 (6 bases). V gave up 0 bases and J gave up 4 bases, with 10 bases separating them. Germline assignment: CDR1 LGHNA and CDR2 YSLEER. The CDR3 totals 15 residues. The DNA of the CDR3 is TGCGCCAGCAGCCAAGACACAGGGACGAATCAGCCCCAGCATTTT. Translated, it gives CASSQDTGTNQPQHF.

The gene calls are TRBV4-2 and TRBJ1-1; TRBD1 is a possible D gene (6 bases). CDR3 length: 13 amino acids. Germline V gives CDR1 LGHNA, CDR2 YNFKEQ. The ends were cut back, 4 bases at V and 5 bases at J, with 11 bases in the middle. CDR3 sequence reads: CASSPNRETEAFF. The CDR3 DNA reads TGTGCCAGCAGCCCGAACAGGGAAACTGAAGCTTTCTTT.

The V call is TRBV7-9, the J call TRBJ1-1; unclear D gene. The CDR3 is 14 residues long. Looked up from germline, CDR1 is SEHNR and CDR2 is FQNEAQ (reference sequence). V gave up 7 bases and J gave up 0 bases, with 12 bases separating them. The CDR3 protein is CASINSLVNTEAFF. DNA of the CDR3: TGTGCCAGCATCAACAGCTTAGTGAACACTGAAGCTTTCTTT.

The rearrangement links TRBV5-1 to TRBJ2-5; D is undetermined. The CDR3 covers 15 residues. With 4 bases removed from V and 0 bases from J, the gap between germline ends came to 13 bases. Germline V CDR1 and CDR2: SGHRS, YFSETQ. The CDR3 DNA is TGCGCCAGCAGCCTATATAGCCCGTACCAAGAGACCCAGTACTTC. It yields the protein CASSLYSPYQETQYF.

The rearrangement joins TRBV6-6 to TRBJ2-5; a possible D gene is TRBD1 (6 bases). This CDR3 has 14 amino acids. V dropped 6 bases and J dropped 2 bases, with 13 bases sitting between them. Germline V gene lookup returns CDR1 MNHNY and CDR2 SVGAGI (reference sequence). CDR3: CASSSRDTQETQYF. The CDR3 DNA reads TGTGCCAGCAGCTCCCGGGACACACAAGAGACCCAGTACTTC.

DNA for the CDR3: TGTGCCAGCAGTTCGACCCTGGACACCAAAAACTATGGCTACACCTTC. Its translation is CASSSTLDTKNYGYTF. This chain joins TRBV27 and TRBJ1-2, with a tentative D call TRBD1 (5 bases). There are 16 residues in the CDR3. V dropped 4 bases and J dropped 2 bases, with 17 bases sitting between them. The V gene's germline CDR1 is MNHEY and CDR2 SMNVEV (reference sequence).

A few counts support this clone. The V gene is TRBV27, the J gene TRBJ2-4, with TRBD2 identical over 11 bases. This CDR3 comprises 16 residues. Germline trimming cut 6 bases from V and 1 base from J; bases unmatched to any gene: 5. Germline assignment: CDR1 MNHEY and CDR2 SMNVEV (reference sequence). The CDR3 loop is CASRGTSGLAKNIQYF. In DNA form, the CDR3 reads TGTGCCAGCAGAGGGACTAGCGGTCTCGCCAAAAACATTCAGTACTTC.

The chain has TRBV9 and TRBJ2-3; TRBD2 matches 7 bases. There are 18 residues in the CDR3. V shed 4 bases and J 7 bases; nucleotides not matched to a gene: 21. CDR1 is SGDLS, CDR2 YYNGEE, per germline. The CDR3 DNA reads TGTGCCAGCAGCTACAGCGGGGCCGCCCTCACCTCCCCTCATACGCAGTATTTT. This gives the protein CASSYSGAALTSPHTQYF.

As regards this clone: The same CDR3 can be traced to other DNA sequences in this sample. The chain combines TRBV27 with TRBJ2-7, with D perhaps given as TRBD1 or TRBD2 (5 bases each). The V gene lost 5 bases and the J gene lost 4 bases, with 15 bases spanning the gap. This CDR3 comprises 14 residues. Germline values: CDR1 MNHEY, CDR2 SMNVEV (reference sequence). The CDR3 protein is CASSPTGTLYEQYF. Here the CDR3 DNA reads TGTGCCAGCAGTCCAACTGGGACGTTGTACGAGCAGTACTTC.

This rearrangement joins TRBV13 to TRBJ1-4; D unresolved. The germline V and J ends were trimmed by 2 bases and 5 bases, with 3 bases remaining between them. The CDR3 contains 12 residues. The germline gives CDR1 PRHDT, CDR2 FYEKMQ (reference sequence). In DNA, the CDR3 is TGTGCCAGCAGCTTACAGAATGAAAAACTGTTTTTT. This gives the protein CASSLQNEKLFF.

With respect to this clone: Other DNA sequences of this sample code for an identical CDR3. The rearrangement uses TRBV7-9 and TRBJ1-1; possible D gene TRBD1, 6 bases. Per germline, CDR1 SEHNR and CDR2 FQNEAQ (reference sequence). Trimming took off 4 bases at V and 1 base at J, with 7 bases between the two ends. The CDR3 is made up of 13 amino acids. CDR3 in amino acids: CASSSGQNTEAFF. The CDR3 region has the DNA TGTGCCAGCAGCTCGGGACAGAACACTGAAGCTTTCTTT.

This rearrangement joins TRBV2 to TRBJ2-7, with 9 bases identical to TRBD2. J lost 6 bases, V lost 2 bases, and 5 bases had no gene match. There are 14 residues in the CDR3. CDR1 is SNHLY and CDR2 is FYNNEI in the germline V gene. Here the CDR3 DNA reads TGTGCCAGCAGTGAACCCGGGACTAGCACCGAGCAGTACTTC. Protein: CASSEPGTSTEQYF.

The rearrangement links TRBV6-5 to TRBJ2-7; possibly TRBD1 for D (6 bases). Looked up from germline, CDR1 is MNHEY and CDR2 is SVGAGI. V was cut by 8 bases and J by 3 bases, with 14 bases left in between. The length of the CDR3 is 13 residues. In nucleotides, the CDR3 is TGTGCCAGCTCGAGACAGGATCACTACGAGCAGTACTTC. It codes for CASSRQDHYEQYF.

As for this clone: This CDR3 is also generated by other DNA sequences in the sample. The chain has TRBV4-3 and TRBJ2-7; 11 bases fit TRBD2. The germline V gene has CDR1 LGHNA and CDR2 YSLEER. The CDR3 is 15 amino acids. V trimming: 0 bases; J trimming: 3 bases; junction bases outside the gene matches: 1. The DNA of the CDR3 is TGCGCCAGCAGCCAAGATACTAGCGGGAGCTACGAGCAGTACTTC. Protein: CASSQDTSGSYEQYF.

This rearrangement joins TRBV21-1 to TRBJ1-2; TRBD1, as called in the table, went unchecked against the DNA. TRBV21-1 counts as a pseudogene. The CDR3 runs 14 residues. CDR3 residues: CASHPGTGIYGYTF. The CDR3 region has the DNA TGTGCCAGCCATCCCGGGACAGGGATATATGGCTACACCTTC.

This clone has only a few counts. The V gene is TRBV5-6, the J gene TRBJ2-7; D gene ambiguous. CDR1 is SGHDT and CDR2 is YYEEEE in the germline V gene. With 1 base removed from V and 2 bases from J, the gap between germline ends came to 4 bases. The CDR3 length is 12 residues. The CDR3 reads CASSLPAYEQYF. The CDR3 DNA reads as TGTGCCAGCAGCTTGCCAGCCTACGAGCAGTACTTC.

Details on this clone: The same CDR3 also results from other DNA sequences found in this sample. The chain employs TRBV30 and TRBJ2-3; tentative D call: TRBD1 (6 bases). Per germline, CDR1 GTSNPN and CDR2 SVGIG (reference sequence). Trimming pared 0 bases from V and 5 bases from J, leaving 12 bases between. The CDR3 is made up of 14 amino acids. CDR3 coding DNA: TGTGCCTGGAGTGTAGGGCAGGGGATAGATACGCAGTATTTT. This codes for CAWSVGQGIDTQYF. Full variable domain (remainder filled in from reference TRBV30 and TRBJ2-3): SQTIHQWPATLVQPVGSPLSLECTVEGTSNPNLYWYRQAAGRGLQLLFYSVGIGQISSEVPQNLSASRPQDRQFILSSKKLLLSDSGFYLCAWSVGQGIDTQYFGPGTRLTVL.

The chain recombines TRBV27 with TRBJ2-3, with D tentatively TRBD1 or TRBD2 (5 bases each). The V and J ends lost 3 bases and 0 bases respectively, with 13 bases between them. Germline V gene data show CDR1 as MNHEY and CDR2 as SMNVEV (reference sequence). This CDR3 has 16 residues. The CDR3 region has the DNA TGTGCCAGCAGTTTTTTGGGACCGACTAGCACAGATACGCAGTATTTT. It specifies CASSFLGPTSTDTQYF.

The CDR3 reads CASSFIGPYEQYF. The CDR3 region has the DNA TGTGCCAGCAGCTTTATAGGGCCTTACGAGCAGTACTTC. The V gene is TRBV7-9, the J gene TRBJ2-7; D gene ambiguous. The ends were cut back, 3 bases at V and 4 bases at J, with 10 bases in the middle. The CDR3 loop spans 13 amino acids. Germline V gives CDR1 SEHNR, CDR2 FQNEAQ (reference sequence).

The chain links TRBV10-2 to TRBJ1-1; tentative D call: TRBD1 (5 bases). The ends were cut back, 9 bases at V and 0 bases at J, with 17 bases in the middle. The length of the CDR3 is 15 residues. CDR1 WSHSY and CDR2 SAAADI come from the germline V gene. The CDR3 DNA reads as TGCGCCAGTACCGAAGGGGCGGAATTGAACACTGAAGCTTTCTTT. Its translation is CASTEGAELNTEAFF.

The rearrangement uses TRBV7-9 and TRBJ1-2, with a tentative D call TRBD1 (5 bases). The CDR3 is 16 amino acids. The V and J ends lost 4 bases and 3 bases respectively, with 18 bases between them. Per the germline V gene, CDR1 is SEHNR and CDR2 is FQNEAQ (reference sequence). The CDR3 spells CASSSSQGDLDYGYTF. As DNA, the CDR3 is TGTGCCAGCAGCTCCAGCCAGGGAGATTTGGACTATGGCTACACCTTC. Using reference TRBV7-9 and TRBJ1-2 for the parts outside the CDR3, the full variable domain is DTGVSQNPRHKITKRGQNVTFRCDPISEHNRLYWYRQTLGQGPEFLTYFQNEAQLEKSRLLSDRFSAERPKGSFSTLEIQRTEQGDSAMYLCASSSSQGDLDYGYTFGSGTRLTVV.

Regarding this clone: Other nucleotide sequences from this sample produce the same CDR3. The CDR3 reads CASSETSGSTDTQYF. The CDR3 DNA is TGCGCCAGCAGTGAGACTAGCGGGAGCACAGATACGCAGTATTTT. The rearrangement joins TRBV10-1 to TRBJ2-3; 9 bases align to TRBD2. CDR3 size: 15 residues. Per the germline V gene, CDR1 is WNHNN and CDR2 is SYGVQD (reference sequence). The junction had 0 bases not matched to a gene; V was cut back by 2 bases and J by 0 bases.

V and J are TRBV4-2 and TRBJ1-6; TRBD1 might be the D (6 bases). The CDR3 is 15 amino acids. Germline-derived CDR1 and CDR2 are LGHNA and YNFKEQ. Trimming shortened V by 1 base and J by 9 bases, and 13 bases separated the two germline ends. CDR3 sequence reads: CASSQALQGLSPLHF. CDR3 DNA sequence: TGTGCCAGCAGCCAAGCCCTACAGGGACTTTCACCCCTCCACTTT.

The chain combines TRBV7-9 with TRBJ2-7, with TRBD1 as a possible D gene (6 bases). The length of the CDR3 is 14 residues. V shed 5 bases and J shed 4 bases, with 15 bases lying between them. Germline loops: CDR1 SEHNR, CDR2 FQNEAQ (reference sequence). CDR3 coding DNA: TGTGCCAGCAGCCCCGGACAGACCCTTTACGAGCAGTACTTC. This codes for CASSPGQTLYEQYF.

In this sample, this clone turned up once. The chain combines TRBV28 with TRBJ2-1, with 11 bases matching TRBD2. Germline assignment: CDR1 MDHEN and CDR2 SYDVKM. The CDR3 sequence is 16 residues long. Trimming cost V 5 bases and J 8 bases; bases outside gene matches: 11. This CDR3 reads CASSHLLAGGPDEQFF. The CDR3 DNA reads TGTGCCAGCAGTCATTTATTAGCGGGGGGGCCAGATGAGCAGTTCTTC.

This chain connects TRBV5-4 to TRBJ1-1; the D gene is possibly TRBD1 (5 bases). V gave up 5 bases and J gave up 1 base, with 9 bases separating them. The CDR3 is made up of 13 amino acids. Germline CDR1 reads SGHNT; CDR2 reads YYREEE (reference sequence). The DNA for the CDR3 is TGTGCCAGCAGTGGGGGGACGAACACTGAAGCTTTCTTT. Encoded protein: CASSGGTNTEAFF.

This clone was seen only once. The chain joins TRBV7-9 to TRBJ2-4; D might be TRBD1 or TRBD2, each matching 5 bases. Per the germline V gene, CDR1 is SEHNR and CDR2 is FQNEAQ (reference sequence). The CDR3 runs 17 residues. V lost 1 base and J 8 bases, leaving 21 bases between the germline ends. CDR3 loop: CASSLGSEGLYADIQYF. The CDR3 DNA reads as TGTGCCAGCAGCTTAGGAAGTGAGGGGCTGTATGCGGACATTCAGTACTTC.

This chain connects TRBV6-5 to TRBJ2-7; D possibly corresponds to TRBD1 (6 bases). Trimming took 4 bases from V and 4 from J, leaving 20 bases between them. In germline, CDR1 is MNHEY, CDR2 SVGAGI. The CDR3 loop spans 16 amino acids. The CDR3 nucleotides read TGTGCCAGCAGTTCCCGGACAGCCCCTCTCCTATACGAGCAGTACTTC. The encoded protein is CASSSRTAPLLYEQYF.

The rearrangement joins TRBV29-1 to TRBJ2-5; unclear D gene. This CDR3 contains 12 residues. With 7 bases removed from V and 1 base from J, the gap between germline ends came to 10 bases. Germline loops: CDR1 SQVTM, CDR2 ANQGSEA. CDR3 loop: CSGGMGQETQYF. The CDR3 coding sequence is TGCAGCGGGGGAATGGGCCAAGAGACCCAGTACTTC.